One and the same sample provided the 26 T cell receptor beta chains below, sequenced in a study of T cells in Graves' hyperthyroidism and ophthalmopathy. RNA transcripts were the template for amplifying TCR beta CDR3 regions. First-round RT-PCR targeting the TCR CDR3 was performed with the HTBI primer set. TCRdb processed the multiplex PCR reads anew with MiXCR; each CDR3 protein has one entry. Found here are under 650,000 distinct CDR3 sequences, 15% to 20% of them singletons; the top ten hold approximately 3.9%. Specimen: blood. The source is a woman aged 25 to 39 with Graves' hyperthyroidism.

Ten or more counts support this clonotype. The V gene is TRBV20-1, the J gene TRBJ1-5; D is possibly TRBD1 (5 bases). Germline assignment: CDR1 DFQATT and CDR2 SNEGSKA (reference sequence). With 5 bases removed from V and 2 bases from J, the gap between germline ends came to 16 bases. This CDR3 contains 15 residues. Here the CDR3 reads CSASQAGRRNQPQHF. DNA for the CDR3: TGCAGTGCTTCACAGGCTGGGAGACGCAATCAGCCCCAGCATTTT.

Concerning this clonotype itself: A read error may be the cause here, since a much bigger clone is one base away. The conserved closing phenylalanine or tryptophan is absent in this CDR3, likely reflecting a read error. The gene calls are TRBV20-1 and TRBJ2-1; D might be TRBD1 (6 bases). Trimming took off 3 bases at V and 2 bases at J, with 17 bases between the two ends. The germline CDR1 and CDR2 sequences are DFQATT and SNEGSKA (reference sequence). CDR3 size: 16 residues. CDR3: CSASSPQGLTYNEQFL. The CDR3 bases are TGCAGTGCTAGCTCGCCCCAGGGGCTCACCTACAATGAGCAGTTCCTC.

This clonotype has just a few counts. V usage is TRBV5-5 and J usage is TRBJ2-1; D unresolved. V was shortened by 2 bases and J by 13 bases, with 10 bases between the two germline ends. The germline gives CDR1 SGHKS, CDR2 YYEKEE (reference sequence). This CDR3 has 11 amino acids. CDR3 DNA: TGTGCCAGCAGCTTCGGACGTCTTCAGTTCTTC. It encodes CASSFGRLQFF.

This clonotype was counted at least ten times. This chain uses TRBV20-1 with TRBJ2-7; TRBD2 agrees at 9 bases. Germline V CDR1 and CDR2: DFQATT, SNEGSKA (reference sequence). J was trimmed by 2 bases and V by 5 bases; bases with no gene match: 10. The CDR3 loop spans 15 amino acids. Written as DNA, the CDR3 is TGCAGTGCTCTGCAAGCTAGCGGGAACCCCTACGAGCAGTACTTC. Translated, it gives CSALQASGNPYEQYF.

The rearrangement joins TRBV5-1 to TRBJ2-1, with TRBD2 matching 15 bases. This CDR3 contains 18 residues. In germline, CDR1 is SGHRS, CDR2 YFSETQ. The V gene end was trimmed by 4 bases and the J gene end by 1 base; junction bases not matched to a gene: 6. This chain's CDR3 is CASSHGLAGGLSYNEQFF. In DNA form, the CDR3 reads TGCGCCAGCAGCCACGGACTAGCGGGAGGGTTATCCTACAATGAGCAGTTCTTC.

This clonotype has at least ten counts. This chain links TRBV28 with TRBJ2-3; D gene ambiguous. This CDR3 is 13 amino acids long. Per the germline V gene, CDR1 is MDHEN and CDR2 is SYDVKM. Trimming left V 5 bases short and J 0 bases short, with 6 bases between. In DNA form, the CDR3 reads TGTGCCAGCAGTCGAGAGAGCACAGATACGCAGTATTTT. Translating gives CASSRESTDTQYF.

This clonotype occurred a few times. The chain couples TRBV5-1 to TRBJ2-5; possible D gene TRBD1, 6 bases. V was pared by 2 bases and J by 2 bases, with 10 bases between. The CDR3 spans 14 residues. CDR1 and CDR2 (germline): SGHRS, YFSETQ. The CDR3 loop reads CASSLRDKQETQYF. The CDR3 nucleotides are TGCGCCAGCAGCTTACGGGACAAACAAGAGACCCAGTACTTC.

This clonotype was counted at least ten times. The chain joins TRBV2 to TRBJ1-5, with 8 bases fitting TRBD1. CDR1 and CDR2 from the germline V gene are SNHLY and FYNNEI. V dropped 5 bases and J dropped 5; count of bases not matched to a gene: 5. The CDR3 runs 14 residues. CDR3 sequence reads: CASSPTGDHQPQHF. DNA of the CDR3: TGTGCCAGCAGTCCGACAGGGGACCATCAGCCCCAGCATTTT.

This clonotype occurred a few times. As DNA, the CDR3 is TGTGCCAGCAGTCACCGGGACTATCGGACTGGGGCCAACGTCCTGACTTTC. Translating gives CASSHRDYRTGANVLTF. This chain uses TRBV28 with TRBJ2-6; TRBD2 aligns across 7 bases. This CDR3 contains 17 residues. In germline, CDR1 is MDHEN, CDR2 SYDVKM. V shed 5 bases and J 2 bases; nucleotides not matched to a gene: 9.

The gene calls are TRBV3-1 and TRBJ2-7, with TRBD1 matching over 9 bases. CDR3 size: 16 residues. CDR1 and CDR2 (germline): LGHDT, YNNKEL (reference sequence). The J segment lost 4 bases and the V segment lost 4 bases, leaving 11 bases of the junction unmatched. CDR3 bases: TGTGCCAGCAGCCGAGGACAGGGGACCACCGTTTACGAGCAGTACTTC. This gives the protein CASSRGQGTTVYEQYF.

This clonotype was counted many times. The CDR3 DNA sequence: TGCGCCAGCAGCGGCCTGGGGACTAGCGGGAGCGGGGTCTACGAGCAGTACTTC. Its protein product is CASSGLGTSGSGVYEQYF. The rearrangement joins TRBV5-1 to TRBJ2-7, with 14 bases fitting TRBD2. The CDR3 contains 18 residues. The germline V gene has CDR1 SGHRS and CDR2 YFSETQ. The J segment lost 3 bases and the V segment lost 4 bases, leaving 12 bases of the junction unmatched.

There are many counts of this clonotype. The CDR3: CASSMYEQYF. In nucleotides, the CDR3 is TGTGCCAGCAGTATGTACGAGCAGTACTTC. The V and J genes are TRBV2 and TRBJ2-7; no clear D gene. Germline V lookup: CDR1 SNHLY, CDR2 FYNNEI. The CDR3 consists of 10 residues. V gave up 5 bases and J gave up 4 bases, with 3 bases separating them.

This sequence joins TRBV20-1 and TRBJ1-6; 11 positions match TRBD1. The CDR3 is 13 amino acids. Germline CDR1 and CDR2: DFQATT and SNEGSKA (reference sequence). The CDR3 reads CAWDRGYNSPLHF. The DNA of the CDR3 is TGCGCTTGGGACAGGGGGTATAATTCACCCCTCCACTTT.

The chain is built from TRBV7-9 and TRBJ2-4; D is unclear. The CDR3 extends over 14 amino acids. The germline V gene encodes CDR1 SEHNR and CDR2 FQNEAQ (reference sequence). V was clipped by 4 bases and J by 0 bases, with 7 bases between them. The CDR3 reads CASSSEIAKNIQYF. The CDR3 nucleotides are TGTGCCAGCAGCTCGGAGATAGCCAAAAACATTCAGTACTTC. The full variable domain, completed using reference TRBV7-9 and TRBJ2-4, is DTGVSQNPRHKITKRGQNVTFRCDPISEHNRLYWYRQTLGQGPEFLTYFQNEAQLEKSRLLSDRFSAERPKGSFSTLEIQRTEQGDSAMYLCASSSEIAKNIQYFGAGTRLSVL.

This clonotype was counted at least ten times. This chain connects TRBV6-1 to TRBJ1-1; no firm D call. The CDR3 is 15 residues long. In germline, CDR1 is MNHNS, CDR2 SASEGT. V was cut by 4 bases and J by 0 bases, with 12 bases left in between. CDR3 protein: CASSVQVLMNTEAFF. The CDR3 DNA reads TGTGCCAGCAGTGTTCAGGTTCTGATGAACACTGAAGCTTTCTTT.

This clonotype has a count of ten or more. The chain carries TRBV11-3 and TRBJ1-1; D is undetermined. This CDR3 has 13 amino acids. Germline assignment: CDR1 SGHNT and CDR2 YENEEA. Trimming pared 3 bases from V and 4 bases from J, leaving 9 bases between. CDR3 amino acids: CASSFSLLTEAFF. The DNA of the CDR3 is TGTGCCAGCAGCTTCAGTCTCCTCACTGAAGCTTTCTTT.

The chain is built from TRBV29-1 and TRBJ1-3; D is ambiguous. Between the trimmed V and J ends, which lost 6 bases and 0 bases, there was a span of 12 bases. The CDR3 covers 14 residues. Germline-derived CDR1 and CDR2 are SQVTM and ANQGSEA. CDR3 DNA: TGCAGCGTCCTCGGCGGGGACTCTGGAAACACCATATATTTT. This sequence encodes CSVLGGDSGNTIYF.

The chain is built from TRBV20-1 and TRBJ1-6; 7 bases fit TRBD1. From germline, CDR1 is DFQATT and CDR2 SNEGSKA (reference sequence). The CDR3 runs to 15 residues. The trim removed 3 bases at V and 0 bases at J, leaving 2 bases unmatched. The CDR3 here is CSARGDSSYNSPLHF. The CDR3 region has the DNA TGCAGTGCTAGGGGGGACAGCTCCTATAATTCACCCCTCCACTTT.

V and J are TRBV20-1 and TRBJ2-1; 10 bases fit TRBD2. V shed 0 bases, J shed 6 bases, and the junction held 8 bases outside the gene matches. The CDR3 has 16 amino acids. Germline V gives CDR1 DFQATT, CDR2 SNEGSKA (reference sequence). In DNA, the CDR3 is TGCAGTGCTAGAGACCGACTAGCGGGCGGTTTCAATGAGCAGTTCTTC. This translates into CSARDRLAGGFNEQFF.

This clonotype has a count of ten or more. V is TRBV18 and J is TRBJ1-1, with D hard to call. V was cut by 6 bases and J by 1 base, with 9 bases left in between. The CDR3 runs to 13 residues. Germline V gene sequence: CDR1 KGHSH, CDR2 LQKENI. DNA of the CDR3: TGTGCCAGCTCCCGGGTAGGGAACACTGAAGCTTTCTTT. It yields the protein CASSRVGNTEAFF.

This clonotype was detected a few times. The CDR3 DNA reads TGTGCCAGCAGAAGATCAGCCGTCAAGGAGACCCAGTACTTC. This translates into CASRRSAVKETQYF. The chain carries TRBV2 and TRBJ2-5; D remains unclear. The CDR3 runs 14 residues. Germline lookup yields CDR1 SNHLY and CDR2 FYNNEI. The V gene lost 6 bases and the J gene lost 5 bases, with 16 bases spanning the gap.

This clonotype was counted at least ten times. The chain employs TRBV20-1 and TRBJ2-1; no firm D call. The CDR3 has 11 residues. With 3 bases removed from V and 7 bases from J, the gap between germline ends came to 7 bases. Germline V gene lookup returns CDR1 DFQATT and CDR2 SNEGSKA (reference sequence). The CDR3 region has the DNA TGCAGTGCTAGCGGGTTAAATGAGCAGTTCTTC. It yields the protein CSASGLNEQFF.

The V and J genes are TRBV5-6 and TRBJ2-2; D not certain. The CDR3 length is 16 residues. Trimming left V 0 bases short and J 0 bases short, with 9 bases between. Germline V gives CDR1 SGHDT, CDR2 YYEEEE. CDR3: CASSLGSAPNTGELFF. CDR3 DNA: TGTGCCAGCAGCTTGGGCTCAGCCCCGAACACCGGGGAGCTGTTTTTT.

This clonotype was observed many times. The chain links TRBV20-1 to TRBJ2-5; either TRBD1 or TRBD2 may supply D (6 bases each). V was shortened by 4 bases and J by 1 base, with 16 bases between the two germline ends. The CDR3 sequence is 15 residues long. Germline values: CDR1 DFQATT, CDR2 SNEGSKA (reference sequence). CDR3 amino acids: CSATPARGGQETQYF. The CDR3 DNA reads TGCAGTGCTACTCCGGCCAGGGGAGGCCAAGAGACCCAGTACTTC.

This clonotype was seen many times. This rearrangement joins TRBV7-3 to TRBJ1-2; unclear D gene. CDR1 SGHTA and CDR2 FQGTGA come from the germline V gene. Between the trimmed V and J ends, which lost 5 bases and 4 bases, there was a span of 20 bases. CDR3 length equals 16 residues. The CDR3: CASSLTPSLGGYGYTF. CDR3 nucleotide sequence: TGTGCCAGCAGCCTCACTCCGTCCCTCGGAGGCTATGGCTACACCTTC. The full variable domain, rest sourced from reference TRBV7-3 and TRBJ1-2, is GAGVSQTPSNKVTEKGKYVELRCDPISGHTALYWYRQSLGQGPEFLIYFQGTGAADDSGLPNDRFFAVRPEGSVSTLKIQRTERGDSAVYLCASSLTPSLGGYGYTFGSGTRLTVV.

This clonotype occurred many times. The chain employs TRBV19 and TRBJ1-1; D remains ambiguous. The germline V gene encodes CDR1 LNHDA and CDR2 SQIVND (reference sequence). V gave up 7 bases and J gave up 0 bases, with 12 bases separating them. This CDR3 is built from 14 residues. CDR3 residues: CASKERIMNTEAFF. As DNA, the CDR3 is TGTGCCAGTAAGGAGAGAATTATGAACACTGAAGCTTTCTTT.